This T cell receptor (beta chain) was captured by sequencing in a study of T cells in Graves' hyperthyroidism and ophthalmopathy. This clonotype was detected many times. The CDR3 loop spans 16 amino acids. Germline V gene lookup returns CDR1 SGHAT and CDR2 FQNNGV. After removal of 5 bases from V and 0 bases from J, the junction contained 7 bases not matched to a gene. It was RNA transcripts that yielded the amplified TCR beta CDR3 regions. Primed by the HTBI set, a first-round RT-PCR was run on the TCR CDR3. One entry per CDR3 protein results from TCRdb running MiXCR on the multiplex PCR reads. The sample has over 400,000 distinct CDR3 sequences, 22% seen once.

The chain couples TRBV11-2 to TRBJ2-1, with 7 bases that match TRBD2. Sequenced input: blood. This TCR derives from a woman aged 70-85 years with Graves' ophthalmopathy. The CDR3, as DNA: TGTGCCAGCAGCCTCCGACTAGCAGACTCCTACAATGAGCAGTTCTTC. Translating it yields CASSLRLADSYNEQFF.